This T cell receptor (beta chain) was captured by sequencing in a study of CXCR3-negative and CXCR3-positive naive CD8 T cells. The germline V gene encodes CDR1 MNHEY and CDR2 SVGAGI. The CDR3 runs to 14 residues. Sorts that each held a few hundred thousand cells were run in triplicate for every CD8+ T cell subset. The libraries of TRB cDNA were prepared using 5' RACE with UMI labels. TCRdb reprocessed the 5' RACE reads and keeps a single row for each CDR3 protein, giving no DNA. In total, the table holds 6,500 to 7,000 distinct CDR3 sequences. Study-wide points: The study found that naive CXCR3-negative and CXCR3-positive cells shared TRBV-TRBJ usage, while memory cells differed. Hydrophobicity was higher for TRB CDR3s found in CXCR3-positive naive cells than in CXCR3-negative naive cells.

A note on this clonotype: What it binds is not known.

Sequenced material: naive CXCR3+ CD8+ T cells from blood. Subset in this sample: CD45RO-CCR7+CD27+CD95- naive CD8+ T cells expressing CXCR3 (TNR3+). This chain uses TRBV6-5 with TRBJ1-1. The clonotype was recovered from a human donor in good health. Some clones in this sample may be carry-over from other donors' samples. CDR3 in amino acids: CASAGSKGNTEAFF.